This T cell receptor beta chain is from a study of blood T cell repertoires in COVID-19. The overall study: PBMCs, B-cell-depleted T cells, or T cells provided the cDNA or gDNA that made up the material.

This table comes from immunoSEQ multiplex PCR, and its TCRdb copy is limited to in-frame clones, with some not included. The sample carries more than 90,000 clones, roughly 87% recorded once. This CDR3 comprises 16 residues. The V and J ends lost 1 base and 2 bases, in that order; junction bases with no gene match: 5. Per the germline V gene, CDR1 is LGHDT and CDR2 is YNNKEL (reference sequence). The chain recombines TRBV3-1 (or the pseudogene TRBV3-2) with TRBJ2-1, with 7 bases lining up with TRBD2. Sample: peripheral blood. The origin of this receptor is a human donor in a cohort sampled during active COVID-19. The CDR3 nucleotides read TGTGCCAGCAGCCAAGCCCGACTAGCTCCCTACAATGAGCAGTTCTTC. Its protein is CASSQARLAPYNEQFF.